This T cell receptor (beta chain) was captured in a study of OX40 agonist ivuxolimab in advanced cancers. The CDR3 spans 11 residues. Trimming cost V 8 bases and J 4 bases, with 6 bases left between them. Germline values: CDR1 SGHAT, CDR2 FQDESV (reference sequence). Profiling relied on immunoSEQ multiplex PCR, and the TCRdb table lists in-frame clones only, not all of them. The sample records tens of thousands of clones, approximately 90% being singletons. This receptor was obtained from an adult with an advanced solid tumor such as melanoma, head and neck, liver or kidney cancer. The chain links TRBV11-1 to TRBJ1-3; D is uncertain. The material sequenced was CD4+ or CD8+ T cells sorted from blood, taken in a trial of the OX40 agonist ivuxolimab. The CDR3 sequence is CASGQGNTIYF. The CDR3 nucleotides are TGTGCCAGCGGCCAAGGAAACACCATATATTTT. The whole variable domain, filled in from reference TRBV11-1 and TRBJ1-3, reads EAEVAQSPRYKITEKSQAVAFWCDPISGHATLYWYRQILGQGPELLVQFQDESVVDDSQLPKDRFSAERLKGVDSTLKIQPAELGDSAMYLCASGQGNTIYFGEGSWLTVV.